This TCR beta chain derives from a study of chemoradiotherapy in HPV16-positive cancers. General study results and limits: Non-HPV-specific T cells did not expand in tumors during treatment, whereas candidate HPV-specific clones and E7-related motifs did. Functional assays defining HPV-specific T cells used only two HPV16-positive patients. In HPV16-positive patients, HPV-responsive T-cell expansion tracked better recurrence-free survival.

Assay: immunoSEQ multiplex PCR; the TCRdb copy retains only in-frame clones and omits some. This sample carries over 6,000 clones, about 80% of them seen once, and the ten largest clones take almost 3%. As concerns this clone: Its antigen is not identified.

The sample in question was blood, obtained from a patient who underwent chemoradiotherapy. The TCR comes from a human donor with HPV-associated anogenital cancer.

In nucleotides, the CDR3 is TGTGCCAGCTCACTTGCTAGCACAGATACGCAGTATTTT. This translates into CASSLASTDTQYF. V is TRBV18 and J is TRBJ2-3; D uncertain. Germline CDR1 KGHSH, CDR2 LQKENI. The CDR3 extends over 13 amino acids. The V end was cut by 4 bases, the J end by 0 bases, with 5 bases between.